This TCR beta chain was documented in a study of human thymus T cells. The junction had 4 bases not matched to a gene; V was cut back by 5 bases and J by 3 bases. Germline values: CDR1 MNHEY, CDR2 SVGAGI. This CDR3 contains 15 residues. Profiling relied on immunoSEQ multiplex PCR, and the TCRdb table lists in-frame clones only, not all of them. The sample records just over 45,000 clones, 95% being singletons. Only four of the eight donors provided a 0.5-1 mL blood sample. This TCR derives from a girl under three years old with a congenital heart defect but otherwise immunologically healthy. The J gene is TRBJ2-7, the V gene TRBV6-5; 13 nucleotides line up with TRBD2. What was sequenced was blood. CDR3 in DNA: TGTGCCAGCAGTCGGACTAGCGGGAGACTCTACGAGCAGTACTTC. This encodes CASSRTSGRLYEQYF.